The 17 T cell receptor beta chains presented below share a single source sample, sequenced in a study of shared T cell receptors in the human thymus. Method: immunoSEQ multiplex PCR; TCRdb's copy keeps in-frame clones and lacks some. The sample has 500,000 to 550,000 clones, approximately 78% seen once; the top ten hold 0.013%. The sample was also reused in another study, on human thymus T cells.

What was sequenced was thymocytes. These receptors were taken from a boy younger than two with a congenital heart defect.

CDR3 sequence: CASTIELREHYTF. CDR3 sequence (DNA): TGTGCCAGCACCATCGAACTCAGGGAACACTACACCTTC. V is TRBV21-1 and J is TRBJ1-2; the tabulated D call, TRBD1, remains unverified against the DNA. TRBV21-1 is deemed a pseudogene. The CDR3 spans 13 residues.

This clone was detected once. The V gene is TRBV20-1, the J gene TRBJ2-5; no reliable D call. CDR1 is DFQATT and CDR2 is SNEGSKA in the germline V gene (reference sequence). The CDR3 consists of 10 residues. The V end lost 6 bases, the J end lost 4 bases, and 6 bases lay between the germline ends. CDR3 loop: CSAHRETQYF. The CDR3 nucleotides are TGCAGTGCCCATAGAGAGACCCAGTACTTC.

This rearrangement joins TRBV28 to TRBJ2-1, with 9 bases lining up with TRBD2. V dropped 7 bases and J dropped 0; count of bases not matched to a gene: 16. Germline V gene data show CDR1 as MDHEN and CDR2 as SYDVKM. This CDR3 has 19 amino acids. CDR3 residues: CASTFIGLAGIGSYNEQFF. CDR3 DNA sequence: TGTGCCAGCACCTTTATTGGGCTAGCGGGAATCGGCTCCTACAATGAGCAGTTCTTC.

The chain couples TRBV28 to TRBJ2-7; a weak D match, TRBD1 (6 bases). V shed 8 bases and J shed 4 bases, with 21 bases lying between them. The CDR3 has 15 residues. The V gene's germline CDR1 is MDHEN and CDR2 SYDVKM. This chain's CDR3 is CASHGQSRTFYEQYF. Written as DNA, the CDR3 is TGTGCCAGCCATGGACAGTCCCGAACTTTTTACGAGCAGTACTTC.

In this sample, this clone turned up a few times. The chain is built from TRBV6-4 and TRBJ2-1; D may be TRBD1 (5 bases). CDR1 MRHNA and CDR2 SNTAGT come from the germline V gene. There are 13 residues in the CDR3. Trimming pared 5 bases from V and 4 bases from J, leaving 9 bases between. The CDR3 bases are TGTGCCAGCAGTAGACAGCCGTACAATGAGCAGTTCTTC. Its protein is CASSRQPYNEQFF.

The chain combines TRBV18 with TRBJ2-1; TRBD2 aligns across 7 bases. V lost 3 bases, J lost 0 bases, and 8 bases stayed unmatched. The CDR3 has 17 amino acids. Germline V gives CDR1 KGHSH, CDR2 LQKENI. The CDR3 spells CASSPQLADSSYNEQFF. The DNA for the CDR3 is TGTGCCAGCTCACCGCAGCTAGCGGATAGCTCCTACAATGAGCAGTTCTTC.

This clone was observed a few times. The rearrangement uses TRBV12-2 and TRBJ2-1; the table gives TRBD2 as D, unverified against the DNA. TRBV12-2 is an annotated pseudogene. The CDR3 is 15 residues long. This chain's CDR3 is CASRFVDGDYNEQFF. CDR3 coding DNA: TGTGCAAGTCGCTTTGTGGACGGGGATTACAATGAGCAGTTCTTC.

This clone occurred once. This sequence joins TRBV5-3 and TRBJ2-3; a weak D match, TRBD2 (6 bases). Being an ORF, TRBV5-3 has a function that is uncertain. V was clipped by 4 bases and J by 4 bases, with 22 bases between them. The CDR3 runs to 17 residues. The CDR3 DNA reads TGTGCCAGAAGCAAAACAACCGGGACTCCAGAACCAGATACGCAGTATTTT. Residues: CARSKTTGTPEPDTQYF.

CDR3 bases: TGTGCCAGCAGCTTGGTGACAGGAGCAAACACTGAAGCTTTCTTT. It translates to CASSLVTGANTEAFF. V gene TRBV5-6 combines with J gene TRBJ1-1; TRBD1 might be the D (6 bases). The V gene lost 0 bases and the J gene lost 2 bases, with 11 bases spanning the gap. This CDR3 has 15 amino acids. Germline-derived CDR1 and CDR2 are SGHDT and YYEEEE.

V usage is TRBV18 and J usage is TRBJ2-3, with a tentative D call TRBD1 (6 bases). The germline gives CDR1 KGHSH, CDR2 LQKENI. This CDR3 region has 16 residues. Trimming removed 3 bases at V and 1 base at J, with 14 bases between. Here the CDR3 DNA reads TGTGCCAGCTCACCCGGGACACCTCCCCGCACAGATACGCAGTATTTT. Protein sequence: CASSPGTPPRTDTQYF. Together with reference TRBV18 and TRBJ2-3, the CDR3 gives the full variable domain: NAGVMQNPRHLVRRRGQEARLRCSPMKGHSHVYWYRQLPEEGLKFMVYLQKENIIDESGMPKERFSAEFPKEGPSILRIQQVVRGDSAAYFCASSPGTPPRTDTQYFGPGTRLTVL.

The rearrangement uses TRBV6-1 and TRBJ2-7; tentatively, D is TRBD2 (5 bases). The ends were cut back, 7 bases at V and 5 bases at J, with 18 bases in the middle. The germline V gene has CDR1 MNHNS and CDR2 SASEGT. The CDR3 runs to 14 residues. DNA for the CDR3: TGTGCCAGCAAGCTGGACGCCCCGGAGGACGAGCAGTACTTC. This encodes CASKLDAPEDEQYF.

The genes are TRBV25-1 and TRBJ2-5; 10 bases line up with TRBD1. Germline V lookup: CDR1 MGHDK, CDR2 SYGVNS. J lost 2 bases, V lost 8 bases, and 14 bases had no gene match. The CDR3 extends over 17 amino acids. The CDR3 nucleotides are TGTGCCAGCTCCCGGGACAGGGGTTCTATGGATCAAGAGACCCAGTACTTC. It codes for CASSRDRGSMDQETQYF.

In this sample, this clone turned up once. The chain combines TRBV2 with TRBJ2-7; 10 positions agree with TRBD2. After removal of 6 bases from V and 6 bases from J, the junction contained 8 bases not matched to a gene. The length of the CDR3 is 14 residues. The V gene's germline CDR1 is SNHLY and CDR2 FYNNEI. The CDR3 sequence is CASRPLAGAGEQYF. DNA of the CDR3: TGTGCCAGCAGGCCCCTAGCGGGAGCAGGCGAGCAGTACTTC.

This clone was found a few times. The chain uses TRBV5-1 and TRBJ2-5, with D maybe TRBD1 (6 bases). The germline V gene encodes CDR1 SGHRS and CDR2 YFSETQ. This CDR3 has 15 amino acids. V was clipped by 0 bases and J by 5 bases, with 14 bases between them. CDR3 bases: TGCGCCAGCAGCTTGGCACCAGGGGATGGTGAGACCCAGTACTTC. The encoded protein is CASSLAPGDGETQYF. The full variable domain, its missing parts supplied by reference TRBV5-1 and TRBJ2-5, is KAGVTQTPRYLIKTRGQQVTLSCSPISGHRSVSWYQQTPGQGLQFLFEYFSETQRNKGNFPGRFSGRQFSNSRSEMNVSTLELGDSALYLCASSLAPGDGETQYFGPGTRLLVL.

A single count supports this clone. The chain is built from TRBV28 and TRBJ1-4, with D maybe TRBD1 (5 bases). Germline values: CDR1 MDHEN, CDR2 SYDVKM. The ends were cut back, 7 bases at V and 8 bases at J, with 17 bases in the middle. The CDR3 is made up of 14 amino acids. DNA of the CDR3: TGTGCCAGCAACGAAGGGACGGCGGGGGAAAAACTGTTTTTT. It encodes CASNEGTAGEKLFF. The full variable domain, in which reference TRBV28 and TRBJ1-4 provide the parts outside the CDR3, is DVKVTQSSRYLVKRTGEKVFLECVQDMDHENMFWYRQDPGLGLRLIYFSYDVKMKEKGDIPEGYSVSREKKERFSLILESASTNQTSMYLCASNEGTAGEKLFFGSGTQLSVL.

The chain uses TRBV7-2 and TRBJ2-7; D gene uncertain. The CDR3 has 14 residues. V dropped 6 bases and J dropped 3 bases, with 15 bases sitting between them. Germline loops: CDR1 SGHTA, CDR2 FQGNSA. The CDR3 sequence: CASSIGDRHYEQYF. The CDR3 bases are TGTGCCAGCAGTATCGGAGACCGGCACTACGAGCAGTACTTC.

The genes are TRBV5-8 and TRBJ2-7; TRBD1 agrees at 7 bases. The CDR3 totals 14 residues. J was trimmed by 1 base and V by 2 bases; bases with no gene match: 3. Germline loops: CDR1 SGHTS, CDR2 YDEGEE. CDR3 in DNA: TGTGCCAGCAGCTTCCAGGGGGAATCCTACGAGCAGTACTTC. Protein product: CASSFQGESYEQYF.